Below are 6 T cell receptor beta chains sequenced from a single sample in a study of T cells expressing NK-cell markers (dated by TCRdb to the early 2020s). The method was 5' RACE. This sample was sequenced with an Illumina HiSeq 2000. Following TCRdb reprocessing, every CDR3 protein sequence forms one entry, and DNA is not provided. The table of this sample itemizes 200,000 to 300,000 distinct CDR3 sequences. The ten largest clonotypes hold 0.3% to 0.45% of the sample. The material sequenced was blood T cells: a sorted CD56 or NKG2C T cell subset, CD4+ or CD8+ T cells, or bulk PBMC T cells (not recorded which). The receptors here all came from a man aged 18 to 29 in good health. Donor details come from another sample of the same person, matched by shared clones.

V usage is TRBV12-3 or TRBV12-4 and J usage is TRBJ2-1; as DNA is missing, the TRBD2 call by TCRdb cannot be tested. The CDR3 runs to 15 residues. The CDR3 reads CASSDRGLAGNEQFF.

The chain recombines TRBV24-1 with TRBJ1-5; TCRdb picks TRBD1, but there is no DNA to check that call. CDR1 is KGHDR and CDR2 is SFDVKD in the germline V gene. The CDR3 totals 13 residues. Here the CDR3 reads CATARGDSQPQHF.

This chain joins TRBV19 and TRBJ1-5; the D gene TCRdb calls, TRBD1, cannot be checked with no DNA. Germline assignment: CDR1 LNHDA and CDR2 SQIVND (reference sequence). This CDR3 contains 14 residues. The CDR3 region is CASRGTDSNQPQHF.

V gene TRBV20-1 combines with J gene TRBJ2-1; the TRBD1 assignment by TCRdb is unverifiable without DNA. The CDR3 consists of 16 residues. Germline values: CDR1 DFQATT, CDR2 SNEGSKA (reference sequence). The CDR3 sequence is CSARDGATIYGNEQFF.

This rearrangement joins TRBV6-2 or TRBV6-3 to TRBJ2-3; TCRdb's D call, TRBD2, is unchecked because there is no DNA. There are 15 residues in the CDR3. Germline V gene sequence: CDR1 MNHEY, CDR2 SVGEGT. The CDR3 loop reads CASSSGLAGVDTQYF.

The rearrangement joins TRBV12-3 or TRBV12-4 to TRBJ2-2; TCRdb names TRBD1, which stays unverified in the absence of DNA. CDR3 length equals 16 residues. CDR3 sequence reads: CASSEMTGTNTGELFF.